The next 22 T cell receptor beta chains were all read from a single sample in a study of T-cell reconstitution after alpha-beta-depleted transplantation in children. The authors prepared the TCRbeta library with unique molecular identifiers. TCRdb reprocessed the PCR reads with MiXCR, giving one entry per CDR3 protein. The sample includes 250,000 or so distinct CDR3 sequences, under 30% seen only once; the top ten take 4% to 6%. The specimen was PBMCs, mostly from graft donor cells, collected 360 days after TCRalphabeta/CD19-depleted stem cell transplant. The origin of the receptors is a female patient between 2 and 15 years old who had a stem cell transplant for congenital amegakaryocytic thrombocytopenia, so the T cells may come from the graft donor.

This clonotype was seen a few times. V is TRBV7-6 and J is TRBJ2-5; no clear D. CDR1 is SGHVS, CDR2 FNYEAQ, per germline. The CDR3 totals 15 residues. V was cut by 0 bases and J by 2 bases, with 10 bases left in between. The CDR3 nucleotides are TGTGCCAGCAGCTTAGCGCCGGCCAGACAAGAGACCCAGTACTTC. Translation: CASSLAPARQETQYF.

This clonotype came up a few times. The V call is TRBV19, the J call TRBJ2-7, with 9 positions matching TRBD1. CDR3 length equals 14 residues. Germline V gene sequence: CDR1 LNHDA, CDR2 SQIVND (reference sequence). Losses at the gene ends were 5 bases for V and 10 bases for J; bases not matched to a gene: 12. CDR3 loop: CASSATGTGRGQYF. The CDR3 DNA reads as TGTGCCAGTAGTGCAACCGGGACAGGGAGGGGTCAGTACTTC.

This clonotype was detected a few times. This chain uses TRBV3-1 with TRBJ1-2; TRBD1 might be the D (5 bases). V lost 4 bases and J 7 bases, leaving 16 bases between the germline ends. This CDR3 is 14 amino acids long. The germline V gene encodes CDR1 LGHDT and CDR2 YNNKEL (reference sequence). The CDR3 spells CASSPRGPTGGYTF. CDR3 coding DNA: TGTGCCAGCAGCCCTAGGGGACCCACGGGTGGCTACACCTTC.

This clonotype was counted only a few times. In DNA form, the CDR3 reads TGTGCCAGCAGTGTACCCCTAGGGGTAGCGGGAGGGTACAATGAGCAGTTCTTC. The encoded protein is CASSVPLGVAGGYNEQFF. The genes are TRBV28 and TRBJ2-1; 11 bases agree with TRBD2. The trim removed 5 bases at V and 4 bases at J, leaving 13 bases unmatched. The length of the CDR3 is 18 residues. Germline loops: CDR1 MDHEN, CDR2 SYDVKM. The full variable domain, rest sourced from reference TRBV28 and TRBJ2-1, is DVKVTQSSRYLVKRTGEKVFLECVQDMDHENMFWYRQDPGLGLRLIYFSYDVKMKEKGDIPEGYSVSREKKERFSLILESASTNQTSMYLCASSVPLGVAGGYNEQFFGPGTRLTVL.

The rearrangement links TRBV6-5 to TRBJ2-2; D gene unclear. Germline V gene data show CDR1 as MNHEY and CDR2 as SVGAGI. The V end was cut by 0 bases, the J end by 6 bases, with 11 bases between. CDR3 length: 15 residues. CDR3: CASSYSSVWPGELFF. The CDR3 coding sequence is TGTGCCAGCAGTTACTCTAGTGTCTGGCCCGGGGAGCTGTTTTTT.

The CDR3 here is CASSLEGTSGRHEQYF. The CDR3 DNA reads as TGTGCCAGCAGTTTAGAGGGGACTAGCGGGAGACACGAGCAGTACTTC. The rearrangement links TRBV12-3 or TRBV12-4 to TRBJ2-7, with TRBD2 matching over 14 bases. This CDR3 comprises 16 residues. The V gene end was trimmed by 1 base and the J gene end by 5 bases; junction bases not matched to a gene: 4.

The chain links TRBV5-5 to TRBJ2-5, with 9 bases fitting TRBD1. Germline CDR1 reads SGHKS; CDR2 reads YYEKEE (reference sequence). The CDR3 covers 14 residues. V dropped 3 bases and J dropped 5; count of bases not matched to a gene: 5. DNA for the CDR3: TGTGCCAGCAGCTGGACAGGGGACGTGGAGACCCAGTACTTC. Its translation is CASSWTGDVETQYF.

The V and J genes are TRBV12-5 and TRBJ2-5, with D perhaps given as TRBD1 or TRBD2 (6 bases each). Germline assignment: CDR1 LGHNT and CDR2 FRNRAP. The CDR3 loop spans 18 amino acids. V was pared by 0 bases and J by 1 base, with 18 bases between. DNA for the CDR3: TGTGCTAGTGGTTTGGTACAGTTCGGGGGCGTGGGCCAAGAGACCCAGTACTTC. Amino acid sequence: CASGLVQFGGVGQETQYF.

This chain joins TRBV20-1 and TRBJ1-1; no firm D call. The V gene lost 0 bases and the J gene lost 2 bases, with 10 bases spanning the gap. The CDR3 length is 14 residues. Germline V lookup: CDR1 DFQATT, CDR2 SNEGSKA (reference sequence). The CDR3 DNA reads as TGCAGTGCTAGAGATCCACGGGCAAACACTGAAGCTTTCTTT. This gives the protein CSARDPRANTEAFF.

Only a few counts were recorded for this clonotype. The CDR3 DNA sequence: TGCAGTGCTAGAGCCACTGGGACGACAGCGAACACTGAAGCTTTCTTT. Residues: CSARATGTTANTEAFF. V usage is TRBV20-1 and J usage is TRBJ1-1, with D possibly being TRBD1 (5 bases). Germline V lookup: CDR1 DFQATT, CDR2 SNEGSKA (reference sequence). Trimming cost V 1 base and J 1 base, with 16 bases left between them. This CDR3 is built from 16 residues.

This chain connects TRBV9 to TRBJ2-5; D is tentatively TRBD1 or TRBD2 (5 bases each). The CDR3 consists of 14 residues. V dropped 0 bases and J dropped 5 bases, with 11 bases sitting between them. Germline V gene data show CDR1 as SGDLS and CDR2 as YYNGEE. The DNA for the CDR3 is TGTGCCAGCAGCGTAGATCGGGGACCCGAGACCCAGTACTTC. Protein sequence: CASSVDRGPETQYF.

The chain employs TRBV29-1 and TRBJ1-1, with D possibly TRBD1 on 5 matching bases. The V gene lost 6 bases and the J gene lost 6 bases, with 14 bases spanning the gap. Germline lookup yields CDR1 SQVTM and CDR2 ANQGSEA. This CDR3 comprises 12 residues. CDR3 sequence: CSVEGMKSEAFF. CDR3 DNA: TGCAGCGTCGAGGGGATGAAGTCTGAAGCTTTCTTT.

The rearrangement joins TRBV6-1 to TRBJ2-7; 10 positions match TRBD1. CDR3 length: 15 residues. The V segment lost 6 bases and the J segment 1 base; nucleotides outside the gene matches: 6. Germline-derived CDR1 and CDR2 are MNHNS and SASEGT. Here the CDR3 reads CASRAGTGESYEQYF. CDR3 in DNA: TGTGCCAGCAGGGCCGGGACAGGGGAATCCTACGAGCAGTACTTC.

This clonotype was seen a handful of times. This chain joins TRBV20-1 and TRBJ1-5, with no clear D. Between the trimmed V and J ends, which lost 0 bases and 2 bases, there was a span of 17 bases. This CDR3 comprises 17 residues. The germline V gene encodes CDR1 DFQATT and CDR2 SNEGSKA (reference sequence). The CDR3 nucleotides are TGCAGTGCTAGAGATGATTCCGAGGGCAGTCGCAATCAGCCCCAGCATTTT. It yields the protein CSARDDSEGSRNQPQHF.

This clonotype was observed a few times. The chain carries TRBV25-1 and TRBJ2-7; 7 nucleotides agree with TRBD1. Losses at the gene ends were 3 bases for V and 0 bases for J; bases not matched to a gene: 2. This CDR3 is built from 14 residues. The germline V gene has CDR1 MGHDK and CDR2 SYGVNS. This chain's CDR3 is CASSEQGDSYEQYF. The CDR3, as DNA: TGTGCCAGCAGTGAGCAGGGGGACTCCTACGAGCAGTACTTC.

This clonotype was found once. This chain connects TRBV15 to TRBJ2-3; no reliable D call. The germline V and J ends were trimmed by 0 bases and 1 base, with 14 bases remaining between them. Per germline, CDR1 LNHNV and CDR2 YYDKDF (reference sequence). CDR3 length: 17 amino acids. CDR3 coding DNA: TGTGCCACCAGCAGAGATTGGTTGGGCAGGCGCACAGATACGCAGTATTTT. Amino acids: CATSRDWLGRRTDTQYF.

This clonotype was counted a few times. The genes are TRBV29-1 and TRBJ2-1; 7 bases are a match to TRBD2. Germline V gives CDR1 SQVTM, CDR2 ANQGSEA. Unmatched junction bases numbered 10, after V lost 3 bases and J lost 8 bases. This CDR3 has 14 amino acids. The CDR3 DNA reads TGCAGCGTTGAGGGCGGGAGAGATGGGGATGAGCAGTTCTTC. Translated, it gives CSVEGGRDGDEQFF.

This sequence joins TRBV15 and TRBJ2-3, with a possible D match to TRBD2 (5 bases). The germline V gene has CDR1 LNHNV and CDR2 YYDKDF (reference sequence). The V and J ends lost 1 base and 6 bases respectively, with 17 bases between them. The CDR3 totals 16 residues. CDR3 in amino acids: CATSRGASLSADTQYF. For the CDR3, the DNA is TGTGCCACCAGCAGAGGGGCTAGCCTTAGCGCTGATACGCAGTATTTT.

In this sample, this clonotype turned up a few times. The genes are TRBV4-3 and TRBJ2-1, with D uncertain. Germline-derived CDR1 and CDR2 are LGHNA and YSLEER. V was cut by 3 bases and J by 2 bases, with 11 bases left in between. The CDR3 covers 15 residues. The CDR3 DNA follows: TGCGCCAGCAGCCAGGTAGCAGTCACCTACAATGAGCAGTTCTTC. Encoded protein: CASSQVAVTYNEQFF.

This clonotype was seen a handful of times. The chain employs TRBV10-3 and TRBJ2-7; 8 bases are shared with TRBD1. With 6 bases clipped from V and 0 bases from J, the junction kept 7 bases outside the gene matches. Germline lookup yields CDR1 ENHRY and CDR2 SYGVKD. This CDR3 spans 15 amino acids. CDR3 sequence reads: CAIRGTGVSSYEQYF. For the CDR3, the DNA is TGTGCCATCAGGGGGACAGGTGTGAGCTCCTACGAGCAGTACTTC.

This clonotype was counted between two and nine times. The chain is built from TRBV5-4 and TRBJ1-1; 8 bases line up with TRBD1. The CDR3 consists of 15 residues. The trim removed 0 bases at V and 6 bases at J, leaving 7 bases unmatched. Germline CDR1 and CDR2: SGHNT and YYREEE (reference sequence). CDR3 loop: CASSLDGTGFPEAFF. The DNA of the CDR3 is TGTGCCAGCAGCTTGGACGGGACAGGTTTTCCTGAAGCTTTCTTT.

This clonotype occurred a few times. V and J are TRBV15 and TRBJ2-6, with D hard to call. Trimming pared 2 bases from V and 3 bases from J, leaving 8 bases between. The CDR3 loop spans 15 amino acids. The germline gives CDR1 LNHNV, CDR2 YYDKDF (reference sequence). The CDR3 coding sequence is TGTGCCACCAGCAGAAGTGTTGGTGGGGCCAACGTCCTGACTTTC. It yields the protein CATSRSVGGANVLTF.